Listed here are 20 T cell receptor beta chains from one sample, sequenced in a study of cytomegalovirus exposure and HLA in healthy donors. PCR was performed using 60 Vbeta and 13 Jbeta primers. Some clones are missing from TCRdb's copy, which holds only in-frame ones; the method was immunoSEQ multiplex PCR. The sample lists under 200,000 clones, around 67% occurring once. Sequencing was carried out using PBMCs. These receptors were taken from a woman under 30 in good health and CMV-seropositive.

The chain employs TRBV25-1 and TRBJ2-1; 8 bases agree with TRBD2. The ends lost 0 bases at V and 13 bases at J; junction bases unmatched: 14. The CDR3 is 16 residues long. Germline-derived CDR1 and CDR2 are MGHDK and SYGVNS. The CDR3 region is CASSEYSTGTSHFQFF. CDR3 sequence (DNA): TGTGCCAGCAGTGAATATAGTACCGGGACTAGTCATTTTCAGTTCTTC.

A single count supports this clone. The chain is built from TRBV5-8 and TRBJ1-5; no clear D gene. Trimming took off 7 bases at V and 5 bases at J, with 13 bases between the two ends. Germline V gene sequence: CDR1 SGHTS, CDR2 YDEGEE. The CDR3 has 13 residues. The CDR3 sequence: CASGIWPHQPQHF. The DNA of the CDR3 is TGTGCCAGCGGCATTTGGCCACATCAGCCCCAGCATTTT.

The CDR3 reads CASYTPGQGLGAFF. The CDR3 DNA reads TGTGCCAGCTACACCCCGGGACAGGGGTTAGGAGCTTTCTTT. The chain is built from TRBV27 and TRBJ1-1; 10 bases are a match to TRBD1. The CDR3 is 14 residues long. Germline V gene sequence: CDR1 MNHEY, CDR2 SMNVEV (reference sequence). V gave up 8 bases and J gave up 10 bases; unmatched junction bases: 13.

This clone was picked up a small number of times. The chain uses TRBV19 and TRBJ2-3, with TRBD2 identical over 10 bases. V was pared by 5 bases and J by 6 bases, with 11 bases of the junction left unmatched. This CDR3 region has 16 residues. Germline V gene lookup returns CDR1 LNHDA and CDR2 SQIVND (reference sequence). CDR3 amino acids: CASSDSPGTSDDTQYF. The CDR3 DNA reads TGTGCCAGTAGTGACTCCCCTGGGACTAGCGACGATACGCAGTATTTT.

The chain joins TRBV11-2 to TRBJ2-3; TRBD1 aligns across 8 bases. The CDR3 totals 14 residues. Germline V gene sequence: CDR1 SGHAT, CDR2 FQNNGV. The J segment lost 7 bases and the V segment lost 5 bases, leaving 8 bases of the junction unmatched. CDR3 region: CASSETPGGHTQYF. CDR3 in DNA: TGTGCCAGCAGCGAGACCCCAGGGGGCCATACGCAGTATTTT.

The chain combines TRBV5-1 with TRBJ2-5; D is possibly TRBD1 (6 bases). The CDR3 contains 15 residues. V dropped 4 bases and J dropped 3 bases, with 16 bases sitting between them. Germline V gene sequence: CDR1 SGHRS, CDR2 YFSETQ. CDR3 sequence: CASSTGLGQKETQYF. The CDR3, as DNA: TGCGCCAGCAGCACTGGCCTCGGACAGAAAGAGACCCAGTACTTC.

This clone was detected only a few times. V usage is TRBV6-5 and J usage is TRBJ2-2; no reliable D call. Germline V lookup: CDR1 MNHEY, CDR2 SVGAGI. This CDR3 has 15 amino acids. V gave up 2 bases and J gave up 1 base, with 8 bases separating them. The CDR3 DNA sequence: TGTGCCAGCAGTTACGGTACTAAGAACACCGGGGAGCTGTTTTTT. It specifies CASSYGTKNTGELFF.

This clone turned up a few times. The chain recombines TRBV7-9 with TRBJ2-7, with 7 bases that match TRBD1. The CDR3 has 15 amino acids. J gave up 0 bases and V 4 bases, and 6 bases lay outside the gene matches. The V gene's germline CDR1 is SEHNR and CDR2 FQNEAQ (reference sequence). CDR3 loop: CASSSNRGSSYEQYF. The CDR3 DNA reads as TGTGCCAGCAGCTCTAACAGGGGCAGCTCCTACGAGCAGTACTTC.

The chain uses TRBV11-2 and TRBJ1-4; D is unresolved. The V end was cut by 6 bases, the J end by 0 bases, with 11 bases between. The CDR3 is made up of 15 amino acids. Germline loops: CDR1 SGHAT, CDR2 FQNNGV. In DNA, the CDR3 is TGTGCCAGCAGTCACGGGTCGGCAACTAATGAAAAACTGTTTTTT. Residues: CASSHGSATNEKLFF.

For this clone: The identical CDR3 is also encoded by other nucleotide sequences in the sample. V is TRBV30 and J is TRBJ1-5, with D perhaps TRBD1 (5 bases). V was pared by 3 bases and J by 9 bases, with 18 bases between. Germline CDR1 reads GTSNPN; CDR2 reads SVGIG (reference sequence). There are 14 residues in the CDR3. The CDR3 reads CAWSGGGVGLPQHF. The DNA of the CDR3 is TGTGCCTGGAGCGGGGGAGGGGTCGGTCTGCCCCAGCATTTT.

V gene TRBV6-5 combines with J gene TRBJ1-1, with TRBD1 identical over 7 bases. The V gene end was trimmed by 5 bases and the J gene end by 2 bases; junction bases not matched to a gene: 8. The CDR3 is 15 amino acids. Germline assignment: CDR1 MNHEY and CDR2 SVGAGI. In nucleotides, the CDR3 is TGTGCCAGCAGTCGGGACAGAAGTAAAAACACTGAAGCTTTCTTT. It is translated as CASSRDRSKNTEAFF.

This sequence joins TRBV7-9 and TRBJ1-2; 8 positions match TRBD1. The CDR3 length is 14 residues. Per the germline V gene, CDR1 is SEHNR and CDR2 is FQNEAQ (reference sequence). J lost 6 bases, V lost 6 bases, and 9 bases had no gene match. The DNA for the CDR3 is TGTGCCAGCAGTCCCGGACAGGGCCTTAATGGCTACACCTTC. This encodes CASSPGQGLNGYTF.

V usage is TRBV5-1 and J usage is TRBJ2-3, with 9 nucleotides matching TRBD1. V gave up 4 bases and J gave up 7 bases; unmatched junction bases: 7. Germline CDR1 SGHRS, CDR2 YFSETQ. The length of the CDR3 is 14 residues. Here the CDR3 reads CASSLGQGGNTQYF. CDR3 nucleotide sequence: TGCGCCAGCAGCCTGGGACAGGGAGGAAATACGCAGTATTTT. Drawing the rest from reference TRBV5-1 and TRBJ2-3, the complete variable domain is KAGVTQTPRYLIKTRGQQVTLSCSPISGHRSVSWYQQTPGQGLQFLFEYFSETQRNKGNFPGRFSGRQFSNSRSEMNVSTLELGDSALYLCASSLGQGGNTQYFGPGTRLTVL.

The V and J genes are TRBV28 and TRBJ1-1; 8 nucleotides line up with TRBD1. The CDR3 extends over 15 amino acids. V lost 6 bases, J lost 6 bases, and 12 bases stayed unmatched. CDR1 and CDR2 (germline): MDHEN, SYDVKM. The CDR3 nucleotides read TGTGCCAGCAGGTCTGGGGACAGGACAACCCCTGAAGCTTTCTTT. Amino acid sequence: CASRSGDRTTPEAFF. The full variable domain, with the rest looked up from reference TRBV28 and TRBJ1-1, is DVKVTQSSRYLVKRTGEKVFLECVQDMDHENMFWYRQDPGLGLRLIYFSYDVKMKEKGDIPEGYSVSREKKERFSLILESASTNQTSMYLCASRSGDRTTPEAFFGQGTRLTVV.

This chain joins TRBV18 and TRBJ1-1; 7 bases are a match to TRBD1. Germline values: CDR1 KGHSH, CDR2 LQKENI. V trimming: 3 bases; J trimming: 5 bases; junction bases outside the gene matches: 6. CDR3 size: 14 residues. The CDR3 spells CASSPNNRGTEAFF. In nucleotides, the CDR3 is TGTGCCAGCTCACCTAACAACAGGGGTACTGAAGCTTTCTTT.

The V gene is TRBV7-6, the J gene TRBJ1-1; 7 nucleotides agree with TRBD1. Germline loops: CDR1 SGHVS, CDR2 FNYEAQ. V dropped 4 bases and J dropped 8; count of bases not matched to a gene: 4. CDR3 length: 12 residues. CDR3: CASSSYRGEAFF. CDR3 DNA sequence: TGTGCCAGCAGCTCCTACAGGGGCGAAGCTTTCTTT.

The chain carries TRBV7-2 and TRBJ1-2; D might be TRBD1 (6 bases). Germline CDR1 and CDR2: SGHTA and FQGNSA. The V end was cut by 1 base, the J end by 8 bases, with 11 bases between. CDR3 size: 13 residues. CDR3 bases: TGTGCCAGCAGCTTAGACAGGGACGGAGGCTACACCTTC. Translation: CASSLDRDGGYTF.

The rearrangement joins TRBV5-1 to TRBJ1-2, with 7 bases identical to TRBD1. The CDR3 is made up of 15 amino acids. Germline assignment: CDR1 SGHRS and CDR2 YFSETQ. Trimming at V came to 4 bases and at J to 0 bases, leaving 6 bases not matched to a gene. The chain's CDR3 is CASSLGDRANYGYTF. In DNA form, the CDR3 reads TGCGCCAGCAGCCTAGGGGACAGAGCTAACTATGGCTACACCTTC.

The rearrangement links TRBV18 to TRBJ2-3; 12 bases fit TRBD2. The V segment lost 6 bases and the J segment 0 bases; nucleotides outside the gene matches: 4. In germline, CDR1 is KGHSH, CDR2 LQKENI. The CDR3 spans 16 residues. This CDR3 is CASSQGTSGSTDTQYF. DNA of the CDR3: TGTGCCAGCTCCCAAGGGACTAGCGGGAGCACAGATACGCAGTATTTT. Filled out from reference TRBV18 and TRBJ2-3, the complete variable domain reads NAGVMQNPRHLVRRRGQEARLRCSPMKGHSHVYWYRQLPEEGLKFMVYLQKENIIDESGMPKERFSAEFPKEGPSILRIQQVVRGDSAAYFCASSQGTSGSTDTQYFGPGTRLTVL.

This sequence joins TRBV13 and TRBJ1-1, with D perhaps matching TRBD1 (6 bases). V lost 3 bases and J lost 1, with 6 bases in between. The CDR3 spans 13 residues. The germline gives CDR1 PRHDT, CDR2 FYEKMQ (reference sequence). The CDR3 nucleotides read TGTGCCAGCAGCTTGACAGGGAACACTGAAGCTTTCTTT. Translated: CASSLTGNTEAFF.